The rows below give T cell receptor beta chains drawn from one sample of a study of cytomegalovirus exposure and HLA in healthy donors. The repertoire was sequenced with immunoSEQ multiplex PCR; TCRdb's copy has only in-frame clones and lacks some. The profile shows approximately 120,000 clones, approximately 80% of them singletons. The sequenced material came from PBMCs. All receptors come from a woman aged 30 to 39 in good health and CMV-seronegative. The conserved cysteine and the conserved F or W are not part of the CDR3 here. Each record gives: J gene, V gene, D gene, clone size, CDR3 protein. A D gene is named only where the DNA matches it firmly. Expanded clones get a size class; other rows say once, few or many, or leave the size out.

TRBJ2-3 | TRBV7-9 | TRBD2 | NA | ASSFGGGGAHTSGDTQY
TRBJ2-7 | TRBV6-1 | TRBD1 | once | ASSGHRGYEQY
TRBJ2-7 | TRBV11-2 | TRBD1 | few | ASSLAGAGTGGNEQY
TRBJ1-5 | TRBV27 | NA | NA | ASSSQSAGNQPQH
NA | TRBV19 | TRBD2 | NA | ASRQRLAGGYEQY
TRBJ2-1 | TRBV19 | NA | NA | ASSPTSIDEQF
TRBJ2-2 | TRBV28 | TRBD2 | NA | ASSLLPGRTSGRGNTGELF
TRBJ2-1 | TRBV11-2 | TRBD2 | NA | ASSLDSGGIFLGEQF
TRBJ2-2 | TRBV6-6 | TRBD1 | NA | ASIRGRGNTGELF
TRBJ2-7 | TRBV5-1 | TRBD2 | NA | ASSLSPGGSSSLYEQY
TRBJ2-2 | TRBV4-1 | NA | NA | ASSRGTGSTGELF